The 15 T cell receptor beta chains listed next were all sequenced from one sample in a study of control samples from healthy donors and cancer patients. TCRdb's copy holds only in-frame clones and misses some; the assay was immunoSEQ multiplex PCR. Of about 92,000 clones in the sample, around 82% were seen once. Input material: blood. These receptors were taken from a woman aged 55-70 years in good health.

The V gene is TRBV19, the J gene TRBJ2-1; D gene ambiguous. This CDR3 contains 13 residues. Trimming took off 0 bases at V and 4 bases at J, with 4 bases between the two ends. Per the germline V gene, CDR1 is LNHDA and CDR2 is SQIVND (reference sequence). The CDR3: CASSIEVYNEQFF. The CDR3 DNA reads TGTGCCAGTAGTATAGAAGTTTACAATGAGCAGTTCTTC.

The V gene is TRBV4-2, the J gene TRBJ2-2, with TRBD2 matching 15 bases. Germline assignment: CDR1 LGHNA and CDR2 YNFKEQ. The CDR3 is 18 residues long. With V trimmed by 5 bases and J by 0 bases, 4 bases remained unmatched. CDR3 amino acids: CASSARTSGGANTGELFF. DNA for the CDR3: TGTGCCAGCAGCGCCCGGACTAGCGGGGGGGCGAACACCGGGGAGCTGTTTTTT.

The chain uses TRBV23-1 and TRBJ1-2; D unresolved. TRBV23-1 is an ORF for which the function is uncertain. V was shortened by 1 base and J by 6 bases, with 18 bases between the two germline ends. CDR3 length equals 16 residues. The CDR3 DNA reads TGCGCCAGCAGTCAATTCTTGATTGACTTCTCCAATGGCTACACCTTC. It specifies CASSQFLIDFSNGYTF.

This chain links TRBV5-5 with TRBJ2-1, with TRBD1 matching over 9 bases. This CDR3 comprises 15 residues. The germline gives CDR1 SGHKS, CDR2 YYEKEE (reference sequence). V lost 4 bases to trimming and J lost 5 bases; unmatched junction nucleotides: 7. The CDR3 reads CASSKGQGMDNEQFF. As DNA, the CDR3 is TGTGCCAGCAGCAAAGGACAGGGGATGGACAATGAGCAGTTCTTC.

The V gene is TRBV5-6, the J gene TRBJ2-7; D is possibly TRBD2 (5 bases). The ends were cut back, 5 bases at V and 0 bases at J, with 15 bases in the middle. The germline gives CDR1 SGHDT, CDR2 YYEEEE. CDR3 length equals 15 residues. The CDR3 nucleotides read TGTGCCAGCAGACGAGGACTGGGCCTCTCCTACGAGCAGTACTTC. This codes for CASRRGLGLSYEQYF. Filled out from reference TRBV5-6 and TRBJ2-7, the complete variable domain reads DAGVTQSPTHLIKTRGQQVTLRCSPKSGHDTVSWYQQALGQGPQFIFQYYEEEERQRGNFPDRFSGHQFPNYSSELNVNALLLGDSALYLCASRRGLGLSYEQYFGPGTRLTVT.

The chain has TRBV27 and TRBJ2-7; D unclear. The length of the CDR3 is 15 residues. With 6 bases removed from V and 0 bases from J, the gap between germline ends came to 15 bases. Germline CDR1 reads MNHEY; CDR2 reads SMNVEV (reference sequence). The CDR3 protein is CASSREVFSSYEQYF. In DNA, the CDR3 is TGTGCCAGCAGCCGAGAAGTGTTTAGCTCCTACGAGCAGTACTTC.

The V gene is TRBV4-1, the J gene TRBJ1-4, with D unclear. Trimming shortened V by 2 bases and J by 7 bases, and 8 bases separated the two germline ends. Germline V gives CDR1 MGHRA, CDR2 YSYEKL. This CDR3 region has 13 residues. CDR3 DNA sequence: TGCGCCAGCAGCCAAACAGAGAGTGAAAAACTGTTTTTT. Amino acids: CASSQTESEKLFF.

This clone is a singleton in its sample. This chain uses TRBV28 with TRBJ2-1; 8 nucleotides agree with TRBD1. The CDR3 is made up of 16 amino acids. Germline trimming cut 4 bases from V and 8 bases from J; bases unmatched to any gene: 13. Germline V gives CDR1 MDHEN, CDR2 SYDVKM. The CDR3 sequence is CASSSAGTGKRDEQFF. The CDR3 nucleotides are TGTGCCAGCAGTTCCGCCGGGACAGGAAAAAGGGATGAGCAGTTCTTC.

The chain carries TRBV2 and TRBJ2-5, with TRBD2 matching 8 bases. The V gene end was trimmed by 4 bases and the J gene end by 2 bases; junction bases not matched to a gene: 0. The CDR3 length is 13 residues. The germline V gene encodes CDR1 SNHLY and CDR2 FYNNEI. The CDR3: CASSGGRQETQYF. CDR3 in DNA: TGTGCCAGCAGTGGCGGGAGGCAAGAGACCCAGTACTTC.

V gene TRBV25-1 combines with J gene TRBJ2-7; no definite D call. Germline lookup yields CDR1 MGHDK and CDR2 SYGVNS. V dropped 1 base and J dropped 6 bases, with 10 bases sitting between them. This CDR3 has 13 residues. Written as DNA, the CDR3 is TGTGCCAGCAGTGAATTACCTCGGGTCGAGCAGTACTTC. Translating gives CASSELPRVEQYF.

V is TRBV3-1 (or the pseudogene TRBV3-2) and J is TRBJ1-2; D call uncertain. Germline V gene sequence: CDR1 LGHDT, CDR2 YNNKEL (reference sequence). The CDR3 is 11 residues long. V lost 4 bases and J 6 bases, leaving 6 bases between the germline ends. CDR3 sequence reads: CASSPRHGYTF. For the CDR3, the DNA is TGTGCCAGCAGCCCCCGACATGGCTACACCTTC.

The chain is built from TRBV10-2 and TRBJ1-2; D unclear. This CDR3 is built from 13 residues. The germline V gene has CDR1 WSHSY and CDR2 SAAADI. V lost 8 bases, J lost 1 base, and 11 bases lay in between. DNA for the CDR3: TGCGCCAGCCGATCCACAGATAACTATGGCTACACCTTC. This sequence encodes CASRSTDNYGYTF.

The chain couples TRBV5-1 to TRBJ2-2; TRBD1 might be the D (5 bases). Between the trimmed V and J ends, which lost 0 bases and 7 bases, there was a span of 10 bases. The CDR3 spans 14 residues. Germline CDR1 and CDR2: SGHRS and YFSETQ. The CDR3 bases are TGCGCCAGCAGCTTGGACAGGACGGGCGGGGAGCTGTTTTTT. Amino acid sequence: CASSLDRTGGELFF.

The DNA of the CDR3 is TGTGCCAGCAGCTACACGGGCCCAAACACTGAAGCTTTCTTT. It yields the protein CASSYTGPNTEAFF. V usage is TRBV5-6 and J usage is TRBJ1-1; D gene uncertain. The CDR3 spans 14 residues. The germline CDR1 and CDR2 sequences are SGHDT and YYEEEE. V was clipped by 3 bases and J by 2 bases, with 11 bases between them.

The sample holds a few counts of this clone. This chain links TRBV6-5 with TRBJ1-1; weak D call: TRBD1 (6 bases). With 6 bases removed from V and 4 bases from J, the gap between germline ends came to 15 bases. The CDR3 runs to 14 residues. In germline, CDR1 is MNHEY, CDR2 SVGAGI. Here the CDR3 reads CASRREGGSTEAFF. The CDR3 coding sequence is TGTGCCAGCAGACGAGAAGGGGGGTCCACTGAAGCTTTCTTT.